What follows are 5 T cell receptor beta chains derived from one specimen sequenced in a study of blood T cell repertoires in COVID-19. Produced via immunoSEQ multiplex PCR; TCRdb's table is partial and in-frame only. The sample yields 200,000 to 250,000 clones, roughly 86% seen once. Material: PBMCs or T cells enriched from blood (not recorded which). Receptor source: a woman in her thirties with acute COVID-19.

The CDR3: CASSLSLGSYGYTF. CDR3 bases: TGCGCCAGCAGCTTGAGTTTGGGCAGTTATGGCTACACCTTC. The chain links TRBV5-1 to TRBJ1-2; D gene uncertain. Germline assignment: CDR1 SGHRS and CDR2 YFSETQ. The CDR3 sequence is 14 residues long. V lost 1 base and J lost 5, with 12 bases in between.

V is TRBV3-1 (or the pseudogene TRBV3-2) and J is TRBJ1-2; 7 nucleotides line up with TRBD1. CDR1 is LGHDT and CDR2 is YNNKEL in the germline V gene (reference sequence). CDR3 size: 14 residues. V lost 1 base and J lost 4; bases outside the gene matches: 3. CDR3 amino acids: CASSQVDRAYGYTF. CDR3 nucleotide sequence: TGTGCCAGCAGCCAAGTTGACAGGGCCTATGGCTACACCTTC.

The sample holds one count of this clone. CDR3 in DNA: TGTGCCAGCAGCATAACAGGGAGCACTGAAGCTTTCTTT. This sequence encodes CASSITGSTEAFF. The chain links TRBV5-5 to TRBJ1-1, with TRBD1 as a possible D gene (6 bases). The CDR3 extends over 13 amino acids. V was trimmed by 4 bases and J by 4 bases, leaving 11 bases between them. The V gene's germline CDR1 is SGHKS and CDR2 YYEKEE (reference sequence).

The rearrangement joins TRBV10-3 to TRBJ1-1; D gene unclear. Trimming left V 9 bases short and J 2 bases short, with 7 bases between. The CDR3 consists of 11 residues. Germline lookup yields CDR1 ENHRY and CDR2 SYGVKD. CDR3 in amino acids: CAIQDNTEAFF. Here the CDR3 DNA reads TGTGCCATTCAGGATAACACTGAAGCTTTCTTT.

V gene TRBV7-9 combines with J gene TRBJ2-1; possibly TRBD1 for D (6 bases). CDR3 length equals 15 residues. Trimming left V 3 bases short and J 2 bases short, with 11 bases between. From germline, CDR1 is SEHNR and CDR2 FQNEAQ (reference sequence). Here the CDR3 DNA reads TGTGCCAGCAGCTTGGCAGGGGACACCTACAATGAGCAGTTCTTC. This sequence encodes CASSLAGDTYNEQFF.